The next 32 T cell receptor beta chains were all read from a single sample in a study of OX40 agonist ivuxolimab in advanced cancers. The library was obtained by the immunoSEQ multiplex PCR assay. Entries here come from immuneACCESS through TCRdb and include only in-frame sequences with V and J called. Some clones fail to appear in such tables; in the studies checked, an unresolved V gene covers under half of the shortfall, and the cause of the remainder is unknown. For this sample there are approximately 71,000 clones; over 80% appear just once. The ten largest clones capture about 0.72% of the sample. The specimen was CD4+ or CD8+ T cells sorted from blood, collected in a trial of the OX40 agonist ivuxolimab. These receptors all come from an adult with an advanced solid tumor such as melanoma, head and neck, liver or kidney cancer.

CDR3 sequence reads: CASSEVQGDYGYTF. Here the CDR3 DNA reads TGTGCCAGCAGTGAAGTACAGGGCGACTATGGCTACACCTTC. The chain carries TRBV6-5 and TRBJ1-2, with TRBD1 as a possible D gene (6 bases). Trimming removed 5 bases at V and 3 bases at J, with 13 bases between. Germline loops: CDR1 MNHEY, CDR2 SVGAGI. The CDR3 has 14 residues.

J is TRBJ2-1 and V is TRBV18; 8 bases align to TRBD2. This CDR3 region has 16 residues. Trimming removed 3 bases from V and 5 bases from J; junction bases left unmatched: 9. Germline loops: CDR1 KGHSH, CDR2 LQKENI. The CDR3 sequence: CASSPGYAGGNNEQFF. The CDR3 region has the DNA TGTGCCAGCTCACCGGGTTACGCGGGGGGAAACAATGAGCAGTTCTTC.

The sample holds one count of this clone. This chain connects TRBV7-2 to TRBJ2-2; D call uncertain. The ends were cut back, 6 bases at V and 9 bases at J, with 8 bases in the middle. The germline CDR1 and CDR2 sequences are SGHTA and FQGNSA. The CDR3 is made up of 11 amino acids. The CDR3 nucleotides are TGTGCCAGCAGTTTCTACCGGGAGCTGTTTTTT. Its translation: CASSFYRELFF.

This rearrangement joins TRBV2 to TRBJ1-5, with 7 bases aligning to TRBD1. CDR1 SNHLY and CDR2 FYNNEI come from the germline V gene. This CDR3 contains 18 residues. V shed 1 base, J shed 2 bases, and the junction held 11 bases outside the gene matches. CDR3 sequence reads: CASSEVNGQADGNQPQHF. The CDR3 DNA reads as TGTGCCAGCAGTGAAGTGAACGGACAGGCGGACGGCAATCAGCCCCAGCATTTT.

This chain uses TRBV5-1 with TRBJ2-1, with 13 bases matching TRBD2. The germline V gene has CDR1 SGHRS and CDR2 YFSETQ. The CDR3 contains 16 residues. J was trimmed by 10 bases and V by 4 bases; bases with no gene match: 11. CDR3 sequence: CASSPDPGLAGFEQFF. CDR3 in DNA: TGCGCCAGCAGCCCGGACCCGGGACTAGCGGGATTCGAGCAGTTCTTC.

This sequence joins TRBV7-3 and TRBJ2-1; D is perhaps TRBD1 (6 bases). The V end lost 2 bases, the J end lost 6 bases, and 8 bases lay between the germline ends. Germline V gives CDR1 SGHTA, CDR2 FQGTGA. The CDR3 is 13 residues long. CDR3 amino acids: CASSLDRINEQFF. CDR3 sequence (DNA): TGTGCCAGCAGCTTAGACAGGATCAATGAGCAGTTCTTC. The full variable domain, in which reference TRBV7-3 and TRBJ2-1 provide the parts outside the CDR3, is GAGVSQTPSNKVTEKGKYVELRCDPISGHTALYWYRQSLGQGPEFLIYFQGTGAADDSGLPNDRFFAVRPEGSVSTLKIQRTERGDSAVYLCASSLDRINEQFFGPGTRLTVL.

The CDR3 nucleotides read TGTGCCAGTGGCGAGGGGCCGAACAATGAAAAACTGTTTTTT. It codes for CASGEGPNNEKLFF. This chain uses TRBV7-2 with TRBJ1-4; perhaps TRBD1 as D (5 bases). The CDR3 runs 14 residues. Between the trimmed V and J ends, which lost 9 bases and 5 bases, there was a span of 16 bases. Per germline, CDR1 SGHTA and CDR2 FQGNSA.

The CDR3 DNA is TGTGCCAGCAGTGACTCGACAGGTCCTTTCAAGAAGACCCAGTACTTC. Amino acids: CASSDSTGPFKKTQYF. This sequence joins TRBV6-4 and TRBJ2-5, with D tentatively TRBD1 (6 bases). The V end lost 0 bases, the J end lost 6 bases, and 17 bases lay between the germline ends. This CDR3 is 16 amino acids long. Germline V gives CDR1 MRHNA, CDR2 SNTAGT.

This clone was picked up a small number of times. V gene TRBV2 combines with J gene TRBJ1-5; no clear D. Germline assignment: CDR1 SNHLY and CDR2 FYNNEI. The CDR3 is made up of 14 amino acids. Trimming removed 6 bases at V and 5 bases at J, with 14 bases between. CDR3 sequence (DNA): TGTGCCAGCAGGCGAGGGAACCCTGATCAGCCCCAGCATTTT. Translating it yields CASRRGNPDQPQHF.

This sequence joins TRBV7-8 and TRBJ1-6, with 7 bases matching TRBD1. There are 15 residues in the CDR3. Germline trimming cut 5 bases from V and 10 bases from J; bases unmatched to any gene: 11. Germline values: CDR1 SGHVS, CDR2 FQNEAQ. CDR3 nucleotide sequence: TGTGCCAGCAGCCCCGGGGGCAGGGGGAGGTCACCCCTCCACTTT. Protein product: CASSPGGRGRSPLHF.

The chain has TRBV7-9 and TRBJ2-7; possible D gene TRBD1, 6 bases. The CDR3 has 16 amino acids. V lost 5 bases to trimming and J lost 0 bases, with 17 bases between them. The V gene's germline CDR1 is SEHNR and CDR2 FQNEAQ (reference sequence). CDR3 protein: CASSKFGTSSSYEQYF. The DNA for the CDR3 is TGTGCCAGCAGCAAATTCGGGACAAGTAGCTCCTACGAGCAGTACTTC. The full variable domain, rest sourced from reference TRBV7-9 and TRBJ2-7, is DTGVSQNPRHKITKRGQNVTFRCDPISEHNRLYWYRQTLGQGPEFLTYFQNEAQLEKSRLLSDRFSAERPKGSFSTLEIQRTEQGDSAMYLCASSKFGTSSSYEQYFGPGTRLTVT.

This chain connects TRBV7-2 to TRBJ2-2; D possibly corresponds to TRBD1 (6 bases). Germline loops: CDR1 SGHTA, CDR2 FQGNSA. The germline V and J ends were trimmed by 5 bases and 2 bases, with 15 bases remaining between them. This CDR3 contains 16 residues. CDR3 sequence reads: CASSARPQGNTGELFF. DNA of the CDR3: TGTGCCAGCAGCGCCAGGCCACAGGGTAACACCGGGGAGCTGTTTTTT.

V usage is TRBV6-1 and J usage is TRBJ1-2; D call uncertain. Germline values: CDR1 MNHNS, CDR2 SASEGT. Trimming pared 6 bases from V and 2 bases from J, leaving 13 bases between. This CDR3 has 14 residues. The chain's CDR3 is CASSSDWANYGYTF. In DNA form, the CDR3 reads TGTGCCAGCAGCTCGGACTGGGCCAACTATGGCTACACCTTC.

The chain couples TRBV27 to TRBJ2-7; D not resolved. The CDR3 has 14 amino acids. The germline V and J ends were trimmed by 0 bases and 2 bases, with 8 bases remaining between them. Germline lookup yields CDR1 MNHEY and CDR2 SMNVEV (reference sequence). Here the CDR3 reads CASSLSNGPYEQYF. CDR3 bases: TGTGCCAGCAGTTTATCTAACGGTCCCTACGAGCAGTACTTC.

V is TRBV7-6 and J is TRBJ2-2; weak D call: TRBD2 (7 bases). Germline V gives CDR1 SGHVS, CDR2 FNYEAQ. Trimming shortened V by 5 bases and J by 5 bases, and 21 bases separated the two germline ends. The CDR3 is made up of 17 amino acids. The CDR3 DNA reads as TGTGCCAGCAGCCCATGGGGGAGGGGGAGCGGTACCGGGGAGCTGTTTTTT. This gives the protein CASSPWGRGSGTGELFF.

This chain joins TRBV6-5 and TRBJ1-1; unclear D gene. Germline V lookup: CDR1 MNHEY, CDR2 SVGAGI. V was pared by 6 bases and J by 3 bases, with 14 bases between. CDR3 length equals 14 residues. This CDR3 reads CASRGGGYHTEAFF. The CDR3 bases are TGTGCCAGCAGAGGTGGAGGGTACCACACTGAAGCTTTCTTT.

The genes are TRBV28 and TRBJ1-1; D possibly corresponds to TRBD1 (6 bases). Per germline, CDR1 MDHEN and CDR2 SYDVKM. The CDR3 contains 15 residues. V dropped 6 bases and J dropped 1 base, with 15 bases sitting between them. The CDR3 spells CASRPFLGGNTEAFF. In DNA form, the CDR3 reads TGTGCCAGCAGGCCCTTTTTAGGGGGGAACACTGAAGCTTTCTTT.

DNA of the CDR3: TGTGCCAGCAGCCCCGAGAGGACGGGACAGACCTACAATGAGCAGTTCTTC. Residues: CASSPERTGQTYNEQFF. The rearrangement links TRBV9 to TRBJ2-1, with 7 bases aligning to TRBD1. The V and J ends lost 4 bases and 2 bases, in that order; junction bases with no gene match: 12. CDR3 length: 17 amino acids. The germline CDR1 and CDR2 sequences are SGDLS and YYNGEE.

This clone has only one observation. The chain recombines TRBV5-1 with TRBJ2-5; possible D gene TRBD2, 6 bases. With 8 bases removed from V and 1 base from J, the gap between germline ends came to 12 bases. The CDR3 sequence is 13 residues long. The germline V gene has CDR1 SGHRS and CDR2 YFSETQ. The CDR3, as DNA: TGCGCCAGTGGAAATAGCGGCCAAGAGACCCAGTACTTC. This gives the protein CASGNSGQETQYF.

The V call is TRBV20-1, the J call TRBJ1-2; TRBD1 might be the D (6 bases). CDR1 and CDR2 from the germline V gene are DFQATT and SNEGSKA (reference sequence). The CDR3 consists of 11 residues. This CDR3 is CSLQGFYGYTF. The CDR3 bases are TGCAGCCTACAGGGTTTCTATGGCTACACCTTC.

In this sample, this clone turned up a few times. V usage is TRBV5-1 and J usage is TRBJ2-3; possibly TRBD1 for D (5 bases). The V and J ends lost 1 base and 0 bases respectively, with 9 bases between them. This CDR3 has 15 residues. Germline CDR1 and CDR2: SGHRS and YFSETQ. The DNA for the CDR3 is TGCGCCAGCAGCTTGAAGACAGCAAGCACAGATACGCAGTATTTT. Translation: CASSLKTASTDTQYF.

This clone appeared a single time. The rearrangement links TRBV5-4 to TRBJ1-1, with D maybe TRBD1 (5 bases). Germline V gene data show CDR1 as SGHNT and CDR2 as YYREEE (reference sequence). The germline V and J ends were trimmed by 5 bases and 7 bases, with 18 bases remaining between them. The CDR3 totals 14 residues. CDR3: CASRLDSLGGEAFF. DNA of the CDR3: TGTGCCAGCAGGTTAGACAGTCTAGGTGGTGAAGCTTTCTTT. Full variable domain (remainder filled in from reference TRBV5-4 and TRBJ1-1): ETGVTQSPTHLIKTRGQQVTLRCSSQSGHNTVSWYQQALGQGPQFIFQYYREEENGRGNFPPRFSGLQFPNYSSELNVNALELDDSALYLCASRLDSLGGEAFFGQGTRLTVV.

The DNA for the CDR3 is TGTGCCAGCAGCTTAGAACCAGGGCAGGCCTACGAGCAGTACTTC. Encoded protein: CASSLEPGQAYEQYF. The rearrangement joins TRBV7-2 to TRBJ2-7, with a tentative D call TRBD1 (5 bases). This CDR3 is built from 15 residues. V was shortened by 1 base and J by 2 bases, with 12 bases between the two germline ends. In germline, CDR1 is SGHTA, CDR2 FQGNSA. The full variable domain, its missing parts supplied by reference TRBV7-2 and TRBJ2-7, is GAGVSQSPSNKVTEKGKDVELRCDPISGHTALYWYRQSLGQGLEFLIYFQGNSAPDKSGLPSDRFSAERTGGSVSTLTIQRTQQEDSAVYLCASSLEPGQAYEQYFGPGTRLTVT.

This rearrangement joins TRBV7-3 to TRBJ2-5, with D perhaps matching TRBD2 (6 bases). The CDR3 has 14 amino acids. Trimming removed 4 bases at V and 2 bases at J, with 11 bases between. Germline loops: CDR1 SGHTA, CDR2 FQGTGA. The CDR3 DNA reads as TGTGCCAGCAGCTCGGAGGGTAGGCAAGAGACCCAGTACTTC. This translates into CASSSEGRQETQYF.

J is TRBJ2-5 and V is TRBV9; no definite D call. The better agreement between TRBJ2-7 and the DNA end casts doubt on the J call. There are 14 residues in the CDR3. In germline, CDR1 is SGDLS, CDR2 YYNGEE. DNA for the CDR3: TGTGCCAGCAGCGTAGATGTCACCCCCTACGAGCAGTACTTC. Translated, it gives CASSVDVTPYEQYF.

V is TRBV7-6 and J is TRBJ1-6; D is possibly TRBD1 (6 bases). CDR1 and CDR2 from the germline V gene are SGHVS and FNYEAQ. The CDR3 consists of 15 residues. Trimming cost V 5 bases and J 10 bases, with 18 bases left between them. DNA of the CDR3: TGTGCCAGCAGCCCCCGGAGGGGGTCGGACTCACCCCTCCACTTT. Translating it yields CASSPRRGSDSPLHF.

This sequence joins TRBV5-6 and TRBJ1-5, with TRBD1 matching 7 bases. From germline, CDR1 is SGHDT and CDR2 YYEEEE. The length of the CDR3 is 17 residues. Trimming took 3 bases from V and 4 from J; bases not matched to a gene: 13. The CDR3 region has the DNA TGTGCCAGCAGCTCCCGGAGGGGGACAGAGATTAATCAGCCCCAGCATTTT. As protein: CASSSRRGTEINQPQHF.

This clone came up once. The chain is built from TRBV18 and TRBJ2-5; D unclear. Trimming cost V 3 bases and J 5 bases, with 7 bases left between them. Germline V lookup: CDR1 KGHSH, CDR2 LQKENI. The CDR3 is made up of 12 amino acids. CDR3 protein: CASSPGGETQYF. The DNA of the CDR3 is TGTGCCAGCTCACCGGGTGGGGAGACCCAGTACTTC. Supplemented by reference TRBV18 and TRBJ2-5, the full variable domain reads NAGVMQNPRHLVRRRGQEARLRCSPMKGHSHVYWYRQLPEEGLKFMVYLQKENIIDESGMPKERFSAEFPKEGPSILRIQQVVRGDSAAYFCASSPGGETQYFGPGTRLLVL.

This sequence joins TRBV28 and TRBJ1-2; tentative D call: TRBD1 (5 bases). Deletions cut 4 bases from V and 7 bases from J, with 19 bases between. This CDR3 comprises 15 residues. Germline lookup yields CDR1 MDHEN and CDR2 SYDVKM. CDR3 nucleotide sequence: TGTGCCAGCAGTTCCCCCCGAGGCAGGGCTTCTGGCTACACCTTC. Translated, it gives CASSSPRGRASGYTF.

This chain connects TRBV19 to TRBJ1-1; D remains ambiguous. V was pared by 1 base and J by 4 bases, with 16 bases between. The CDR3 length is 16 residues. Germline V gene data show CDR1 as LNHDA and CDR2 as SQIVND (reference sequence). CDR3 residues: CASSIVRSKGVTEAFF. For the CDR3, the DNA is TGTGCCAGTAGTATAGTCCGGTCCAAGGGTGTCACTGAAGCTTTCTTT.

The chain has TRBV9 and TRBJ1-1, with unresolved D. The V gene's germline CDR1 is SGDLS and CDR2 YYNGEE. The CDR3 loop spans 14 amino acids. The germline V and J ends were trimmed by 2 bases and 1 base, with 9 bases remaining between them. The CDR3 nucleotides read TGTGCCAGCAGCGTGATACAAGAGAACACTGAAGCTTTCTTT. Translating it yields CASSVIQENTEAFF.

This chain uses TRBV9 with TRBJ2-2; perhaps TRBD1 as D (5 bases). V lost 3 bases and J lost 1, with 7 bases in between. CDR1 and CDR2 (germline): SGDLS, YYNGEE. There are 14 residues in the CDR3. The CDR3 region is CASSGQGNTGELFF. In nucleotides, the CDR3 is TGTGCCAGCAGCGGGCAGGGGAACACCGGGGAGCTGTTTTTT.